This T cell receptor beta chain was sequenced during a study of cytomegalovirus exposure and HLA in healthy donors. Study in general: An earlier analysis identified 120 million or so unique TCR beta sequences in 150 million to 200 million T cells. Genotyping showed roughly 77% of approximately 430 donors falling in the Caucasian-associated ancestry cluster.

The PCR made use of 60 Vbeta and 13 Jbeta primers. TCRdb keeps only in-frame clones here, not all; method: immunoSEQ multiplex PCR. The profile shows 100,000 to 150,000 clones, approximately 72% of them singletons. On this clone itself: Its antigen remains unknown.

Findings of the study overall: Among TCR beta chains, those listed as cytomegalovirus-associated numbered some 160. Reportedly, cytomegalovirus status was diagnosed with high sensitivity and specificity.

The specimen sequenced was PBMCs. The clonotype comes from a human donor in good health.

CDR3 bases: TGTGCCAGCAGCCACAAGTCCGGGGACGAGCAGTACTTC. Translating it yields CASSHKSGDEQYF. The gene calls are TRBV7-2 and TRBJ2-7; a possible D gene is TRBD2 (5 bases). Trimming removed 5 bases at V and 5 bases at J, with 13 bases between. CDR3 size: 13 residues. Germline-derived CDR1 and CDR2 are SGHTA and FQGNSA.